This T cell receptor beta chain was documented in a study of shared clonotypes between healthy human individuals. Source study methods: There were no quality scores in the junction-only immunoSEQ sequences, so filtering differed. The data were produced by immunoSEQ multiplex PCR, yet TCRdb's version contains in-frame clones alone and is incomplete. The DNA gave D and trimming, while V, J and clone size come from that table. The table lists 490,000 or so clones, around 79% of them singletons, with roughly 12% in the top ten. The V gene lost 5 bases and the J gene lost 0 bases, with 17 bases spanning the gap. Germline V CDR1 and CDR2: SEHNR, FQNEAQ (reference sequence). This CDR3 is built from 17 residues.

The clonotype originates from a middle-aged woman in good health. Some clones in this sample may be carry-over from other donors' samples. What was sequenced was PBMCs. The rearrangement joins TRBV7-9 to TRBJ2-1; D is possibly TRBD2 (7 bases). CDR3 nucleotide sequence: TGTGCCAGCAGCCCTAGGGGGTGGGAGGGCTCCTACAATGAGCAGTTCTTC. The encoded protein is CASSPRGWEGSYNEQFF.